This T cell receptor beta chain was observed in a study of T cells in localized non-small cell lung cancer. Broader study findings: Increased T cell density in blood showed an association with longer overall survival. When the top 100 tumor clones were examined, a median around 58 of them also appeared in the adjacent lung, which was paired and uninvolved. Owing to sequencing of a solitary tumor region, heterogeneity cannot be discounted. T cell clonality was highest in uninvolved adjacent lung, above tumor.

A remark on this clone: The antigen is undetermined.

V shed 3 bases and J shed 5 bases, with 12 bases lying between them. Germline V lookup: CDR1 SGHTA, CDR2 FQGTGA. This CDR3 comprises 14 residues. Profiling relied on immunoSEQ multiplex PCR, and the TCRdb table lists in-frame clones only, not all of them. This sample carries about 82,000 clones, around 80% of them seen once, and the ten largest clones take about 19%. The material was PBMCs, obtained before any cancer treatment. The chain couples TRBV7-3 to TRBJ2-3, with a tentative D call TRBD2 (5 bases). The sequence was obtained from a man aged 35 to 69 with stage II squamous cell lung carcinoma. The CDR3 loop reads CASSFAFRGDTQYF. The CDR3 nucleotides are TGTGCCAGCAGCTTCGCCTTCCGGGGAGATACGCAGTATTTT.